The next 4 T cell receptor beta chains were all read from a single sample in a study of blood T cell repertoires in COVID-19. The table came from immunoSEQ multiplex PCR; TCRdb's copy has only in-frame clones and leaves some out. Altogether about 140,000 clones are present, 70% to 80% being singletons, with the ten largest covering roughly 17%. Sequencing input: peripheral blood. These receptors were taken from a man aged 45-65 years with acute or convalescent COVID-19.

The chain employs TRBV7-2 and TRBJ2-7, with D hard to call. The ends were cut back, 2 bases at V and 3 bases at J, with 11 bases in the middle. The CDR3 has 14 residues. Germline CDR1 reads SGHTA; CDR2 reads FQGNSA. The CDR3 DNA is TGTGCCAGCAGCTTATACGCAGGTATCTACGAGCAGTACTTC. Translated, it gives CASSLYAGIYEQYF.

The chain employs TRBV14 and TRBJ1-3; the D gene is possibly TRBD1 (5 bases). Trimming took 3 bases from V and 2 from J, leaving 11 bases between them. This CDR3 region has 15 residues. The germline V gene encodes CDR1 SGHDN and CDR2 FVKESK. For the CDR3, the DNA is TGTGCCAGCAGCCAGGCGGGACCCACTGGAAACACCATATATTTT. This codes for CASSQAGPTGNTIYF.

The chain is built from TRBV5-1 and TRBJ2-7; D is possibly TRBD1 (5 bases). The V end lost 4 bases, the J end lost 3 bases, and 5 bases lay between the germline ends. Germline values: CDR1 SGHRS, CDR2 YFSETQ. This CDR3 region has 11 residues. The CDR3: CASSQGYEQYF. The DNA for the CDR3 is TGCGCCAGCAGCCAGGGCTACGAGCAGTACTTC.

This sequence joins TRBV16 and TRBJ1-6, with TRBD1 matching over 7 bases. The germline gives CDR1 KGHSY, CDR2 FQNENV. The V gene end was trimmed by 2 bases and the J gene end by 7 bases; junction bases not matched to a gene: 5. The CDR3 loop spans 15 amino acids. The CDR3 here is CASSQDRAPNSPLHF. The CDR3 coding sequence is TGTGCCAGCAGCCAAGACAGGGCCCCAAATTCACCCCTCCACTTT.